This TCR beta chain was recovered during a study of T cell responses to AZD1222 COVID-19 vaccine. Study-wide results and limits: Epitopes outside B.1.351 and B.1.1.7 mutated regions reportedly drew nearly half of spike TCRs. Spike-specific TCR repertoires showed rising breadth and depth after two AZD1222 doses.

Method: immunoSEQ multiplex PCR; TCRdb's copy keeps in-frame clones and lacks some. The table records about 140,000 clones, about 91% of them present only once. A word on this clone: Its antigen remains unidentified.

The CDR3 is 15 amino acids. V shed 2 bases and J 5 bases; nucleotides not matched to a gene: 6. CDR1 and CDR2 from the germline V gene are SGDLS and YYNGEE. Here the sequenced sample was peripheral blood, taken on day 0 of AZD1222 vaccination. This chain connects TRBV9 to TRBJ2-2, with 7 nucleotides matching TRBD2. The sequence was obtained from an adult in good health. The CDR3 sequence is CASSVSAGFTGELFF. The CDR3 nucleotides read TGTGCCAGCAGCGTGTCAGCGGGATTTACCGGGGAGCTGTTTTTT.